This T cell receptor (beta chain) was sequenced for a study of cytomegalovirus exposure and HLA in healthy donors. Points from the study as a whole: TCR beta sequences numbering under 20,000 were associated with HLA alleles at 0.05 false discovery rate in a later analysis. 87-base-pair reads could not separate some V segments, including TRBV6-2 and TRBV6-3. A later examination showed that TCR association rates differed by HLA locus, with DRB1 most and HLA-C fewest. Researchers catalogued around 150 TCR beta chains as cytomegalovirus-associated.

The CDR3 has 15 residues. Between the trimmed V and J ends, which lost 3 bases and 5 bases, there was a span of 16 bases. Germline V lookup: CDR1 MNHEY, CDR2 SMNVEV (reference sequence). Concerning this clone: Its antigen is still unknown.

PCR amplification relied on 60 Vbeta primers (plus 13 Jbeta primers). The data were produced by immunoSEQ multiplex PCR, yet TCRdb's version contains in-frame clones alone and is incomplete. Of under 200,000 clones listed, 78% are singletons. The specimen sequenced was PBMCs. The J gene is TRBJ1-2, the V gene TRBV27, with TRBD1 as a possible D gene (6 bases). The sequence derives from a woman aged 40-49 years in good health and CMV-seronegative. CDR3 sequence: CASSFASRQAYGYTF. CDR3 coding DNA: TGTGCCAGCAGTTTTGCGAGCAGACAGGCATATGGCTACACCTTC.